This TCR beta chain derives from a study of T cells in Graves' hyperthyroidism and ophthalmopathy. Study conclusions and caveats: Using 13 V-J features, a model discriminated ophthalmopathy from stable hyperthyroidism.

About this clonotype: Its specificity is not known.

Amplification targeted TCR beta CDR3 regions from RNA transcripts. First-round RT-PCR with HTBI primers amplified the TCR CDR3 region. Each CDR3 protein gets one entry after TCRdb re-called the multiplex PCR reads with MiXCR. Of hundreds of thousands of distinct CDR3 sequences in the sample, just over 35% were seen once. Sequences were obtained from blood. The sequence derives from a woman in her thirties or forties with Graves' hyperthyroidism.

The CDR3, as DNA: TGTGCCAGCAGTGACGAGGGGATGCAGTACTTC. It encodes CASSDEGMQYF. The chain joins TRBV2 to TRBJ2-7, with D perhaps TRBD1 or TRBD2 (5 bases each). Trimming left V 3 bases short and J 9 bases short, with 9 bases between. The CDR3 totals 11 residues. Germline V CDR1 and CDR2: SNHLY, FYNNEI. Complete variable domain (other parts from reference TRBV2 and TRBJ2-7): EPEVTQTPSHQVTQMGQEVILRCVPISNHLYFYWYRQILGQKVEFLVSFYNNEISEKSEIFDDQFSVERPDGSNFTLKIRSTKLEDSAMYFCASSDEGMQYFGPGTRLTVT.